Presented here are 31 T cell receptor beta chains from one specimen sequenced in a study of blood T cell repertoires in COVID-19. Assay: immunoSEQ multiplex PCR; the TCRdb copy retains only in-frame clones and omits some. Among around 400,000 clones listed, nearly 90% were seen once. The sample was PBMCs or T cells enriched from blood (not recorded which). Receptors were obtained from a woman aged 25 to 39 who had recovered from COVID-19.

V and J are TRBV7-6 and TRBJ1-4; no firm D call. V lost 2 bases and J 8 bases, leaving 12 bases between the germline ends. Germline CDR1 and CDR2: SGHVS and FNYEAQ. The CDR3 is 14 amino acids. Written as DNA, the CDR3 is TGTGCCAGCAGCTTACGCGGTGAAAGAGAAAAACTGTTTTTT. As protein: CASSLRGEREKLFF.

This chain joins TRBV4-1 and TRBJ2-1, with 7 bases fitting TRBD2. CDR3 length: 15 residues. From germline, CDR1 is MGHRA and CDR2 YSYEKL. V shed 1 base and J 3 bases; nucleotides not matched to a gene: 3. For the CDR3, the DNA is TGCGCCAGCAGCCAAGTTGCGGGGGTCTACAATGAGCAGTTCTTC. Translation gives CASSQVAGVYNEQFF.

The V and J genes are TRBV5-1 and TRBJ1-4; TRBD1 agrees at 10 bases. Germline CDR1 and CDR2: SGHRS and YFSETQ. CDR3 size: 14 residues. Losses at the gene ends were 4 bases for V and 5 bases for J; bases not matched to a gene: 2. The CDR3: CASSPGQGNEKLFF. DNA for the CDR3: TGCGCCAGCAGCCCGGGACAGGGGAATGAAAAACTGTTTTTT.

In its sample, this clone was seen once. The J gene is TRBJ2-7, the V gene TRBV13; 9 nucleotides line up with TRBD1. Germline CDR1 reads PRHDT; CDR2 reads FYEKMQ (reference sequence). V lost 5 bases, J lost 2 bases, and 4 bases stayed unmatched. The CDR3 has 14 residues. CDR3 residues: CASSPGTGPYEQYF. CDR3 nucleotide sequence: TGTGCCAGCAGCCCGGGGACAGGGCCCTACGAGCAGTACTTC.

V gene TRBV19 combines with J gene TRBJ2-7; D perhaps matches TRBD2 (5 bases). V was trimmed by 1 base and J by 3 bases, leaving 10 bases between them. Germline V gene lookup returns CDR1 LNHDA and CDR2 SQIVND (reference sequence). This CDR3 is built from 14 residues. CDR3 sequence: CASSIAGRVYEQYF. The DNA for the CDR3 is TGTGCCAGTAGTATAGCGGGAAGGGTCTACGAGCAGTACTTC.

This chain connects TRBV28 to TRBJ2-5; TRBD2 aligns across 12 bases. This CDR3 is 15 amino acids long. The germline V gene has CDR1 MDHEN and CDR2 SYDVKM. V lost 2 bases, J lost 10 bases, and 8 bases stayed unmatched. CDR3 coding DNA: TGTGCCAGCAGTTTAGGTGGACTAGCGGGAAAGGGCCAGTACTTC. Its protein product is CASSLGGLAGKGQYF.

The V call is TRBV11-2, the J call TRBJ1-6; D unresolved. The CDR3 totals 13 residues. The V end was cut by 1 base, the J end by 9 bases, with 7 bases between. Germline CDR1 reads SGHAT; CDR2 reads FQNNGV. This chain's CDR3 is CASSLARGSPLHF. Written as DNA, the CDR3 is TGTGCCAGCAGCTTAGCTCGGGGTTCACCCCTCCACTTT.

V usage is TRBV5-4 and J usage is TRBJ2-5, with TRBD1 as a possible D gene (5 bases). Germline CDR1 SGHNT, CDR2 YYREEE (reference sequence). V lost 4 bases and J lost 2, with 9 bases in between. The CDR3 contains 13 residues. CDR3 amino acids: CASSRTRQETQYF. For the CDR3, the DNA is TGTGCCAGCAGCAGGACACGGCAAGAGACCCAGTACTTC. Full variable domain (remainder filled in from reference TRBV5-4 and TRBJ2-5): ETGVTQSPTHLIKTRGQQVTLRCSSQSGHNTVSWYQQALGQGPQFIFQYYREEENGRGNFPPRFSGLQFPNYSSELNVNALELDDSALYLCASSRTRQETQYFGPGTRLLVL.

This chain connects TRBV18 to TRBJ1-5, with TRBD1 as a possible D gene (6 bases). V was clipped by 6 bases and J by 2 bases, with 11 bases between them. This CDR3 has 14 residues. Germline values: CDR1 KGHSH, CDR2 LQKENI. CDR3 sequence: CASSTGSGNQPQHF. For the CDR3, the DNA is TGTGCCAGCTCGACAGGTTCGGGCAATCAGCCCCAGCATTTT.

The count of this clone is one. The V call is TRBV5-8, the J call TRBJ2-1; 7 bases match TRBD2. The CDR3 extends over 17 amino acids. Trimming removed 4 bases from V and 4 bases from J; junction bases left unmatched: 14. Germline assignment: CDR1 SGHTS and CDR2 YDEGEE. The CDR3 sequence: CASSLTWTSALYNEQFF. The CDR3 DNA follows: TGTGCCAGCAGCCTCACTTGGACTAGTGCCTTATACAATGAGCAGTTCTTC.

V gene TRBV30 combines with J gene TRBJ1-2, with D perhaps TRBD1 (5 bases). V was clipped by 4 bases and J by 6 bases, with 24 bases between them. The CDR3 runs to 16 residues. CDR1 and CDR2 from the germline V gene are GTSNPN and SVGIG (reference sequence). The CDR3 loop reads CAWIGGAPTLRNGYTF. CDR3 bases: TGTGCCTGGATCGGCGGGGCCCCTACCCTCCGCAATGGCTACACCTTC.

This clone was found once. The identical CDR3 is also encoded by other nucleotide sequences in the sample. The chain employs TRBV18 and TRBJ1-1, with TRBD1 matching over 7 bases. After removal of 3 bases from V and 2 bases from J, the junction contained 3 bases not matched to a gene. The CDR3 has 14 residues. Germline V gives CDR1 KGHSH, CDR2 LQKENI. The DNA of the CDR3 is TGTGCCAGCTCACCTGGGACAGTCAACACTGAAGCTTTCTTT. Protein sequence: CASSPGTVNTEAFF.

The chain joins TRBV14 to TRBJ1-1, with TRBD1 as a possible D gene (6 bases). The CDR3 loop spans 13 amino acids. Trimming removed 5 bases from V and 4 bases from J, with 11 bases in between. The germline V gene has CDR1 SGHDN and CDR2 FVKESK. The CDR3 bases are TGTGCCAGCAGCGTCGCAGGGGCCACTGAAGCTTTCTTT. Translation gives CASSVAGATEAFF.

This sequence joins TRBV3-1 (or the pseudogene TRBV3-2) and TRBJ2-3, with 16 bases that match TRBD2. Trimming at V came to 0 bases and at J to 10 bases, leaving 4 bases not matched to a gene. Germline V gives CDR1 LGHDT, CDR2 YNNKEL (reference sequence). The CDR3 length is 16 residues. CDR3 protein: CASSQDPGTSGRAQYF. The CDR3 DNA is TGTGCCAGCAGCCAAGATCCCGGGACTAGCGGGAGGGCGCAGTATTTT.

The gene calls are TRBV9 and TRBJ1-3, with D hard to call. The CDR3 consists of 16 residues. Germline CDR1 SGDLS, CDR2 YYNGEE. Trimming stripped 0 bases from V and 0 bases from J, with 10 bases between. For the CDR3, the DNA is TGTGCCAGCAGCGTAGATAGACTATTCTCTGGAAACACCATATATTTT. Protein product: CASSVDRLFSGNTIYF.

V is TRBV6-5 and J is TRBJ2-5; 7 bases align to TRBD1. CDR1 is MNHEY and CDR2 is SVGAGI in the germline V gene. The CDR3 is 14 amino acids. J gave up 0 bases and V 6 bases, and 4 bases lay outside the gene matches. The DNA of the CDR3 is TGTGCCAGCAGACCACAGGGGAACCAAGAGACCCAGTACTTC. Its translation: CASRPQGNQETQYF.

The count of this clone is one. The CDR3, as DNA: TGTGCCAGCAAACAGGGGGCAACCTATGGCTACACCTTC. The encoded protein is CASKQGATYGYTF. V gene TRBV6-5 combines with J gene TRBJ1-2; TRBD1 agrees at 9 bases. The CDR3 spans 13 residues. The trim removed 7 bases at V and 4 bases at J, leaving 4 bases unmatched. The germline gives CDR1 MNHEY, CDR2 SVGAGI.

This clone occurred once. The V gene is TRBV6-5, the J gene TRBJ2-3; 7 bases match TRBD1. After removal of 7 bases from V and 1 base from J, the junction contained 5 bases not matched to a gene. The CDR3 is made up of 14 amino acids. Germline values: CDR1 MNHEY, CDR2 SVGAGI. The CDR3 bases are TGTGCCAGCACCCGGACAGGAGGCACAGATACGCAGTATTTT. It yields the protein CASTRTGGTDTQYF.

Written as DNA, the CDR3 is TGTGCCAGCAGTTACTCGACAGGGGCCGACGGCTACACCTTC. Its translation: CASSYSTGADGYTF. The chain carries TRBV6-5 and TRBJ1-2, with 8 bases identical to TRBD1. Germline CDR1 and CDR2: MNHEY and SVGAGI. Losses at the gene ends were 0 bases for V and 8 bases for J; bases not matched to a gene: 5. This CDR3 has 14 amino acids.

This clone has a single count. This chain links TRBV6-5 with TRBJ2-5, with D possibly being TRBD1 (6 bases). CDR1 and CDR2 (germline): MNHEY, SVGAGI. The ends were cut back, 2 bases at V and 5 bases at J, with 15 bases in the middle. There are 15 residues in the CDR3. CDR3 sequence: CASSYGSTGGETQYF. The CDR3 DNA sequence: TGTGCCAGCAGTTACGGCTCGACAGGCGGGGAGACCCAGTACTTC.

The V call is TRBV2, the J call TRBJ2-7, with D possibly TRBD2 on 5 matching bases. Germline loops: CDR1 SNHLY, CDR2 FYNNEI. The CDR3 loop spans 15 amino acids. V dropped 1 base and J dropped 2 bases, with 12 bases sitting between them. Here the CDR3 reads CASSEDVGLAYEQYF. In nucleotides, the CDR3 is TGTGCCAGCAGTGAAGATGTAGGACTGGCCTACGAGCAGTACTTC.

V usage is TRBV5-4 and J usage is TRBJ2-2; TRBD2 agrees at 10 bases. Germline V gives CDR1 SGHNT, CDR2 YYREEE (reference sequence). The CDR3 spans 16 residues. V lost 4 bases and J lost 3; bases outside the gene matches: 6. CDR3 amino acids: CASSPSGSRYTGELFF. DNA of the CDR3: TGTGCCAGCAGCCCTAGCGGGAGTCGCTACACCGGGGAGCTGTTTTTT.

There are a few counts of this clone. The chain couples TRBV30 to TRBJ1-6, with TRBD1 as a possible D gene (6 bases). V dropped 4 bases and J dropped 4 bases, with 8 bases sitting between them. The CDR3 is made up of 13 amino acids. Germline V CDR1 and CDR2: GTSNPN, SVGIG (reference sequence). The CDR3 protein is CAWTTGYNSPLHF. CDR3 DNA sequence: TGTGCCTGGACCACAGGGTATAATTCACCCCTCCACTTT.

The CDR3: CASSLIARGNQPQHF. The DNA of the CDR3 is TGTGCCAGCAGCCTGATCGCAAGAGGCAATCAGCCCCAGCATTTT. The rearrangement uses TRBV5-5 and TRBJ1-5; D is undetermined. CDR1 and CDR2 from the germline V gene are SGHKS and YYEKEE (reference sequence). This CDR3 is built from 15 residues. Trimming stripped 4 bases from V and 2 bases from J, with 13 bases between.

The chain has TRBV12-5 and TRBJ2-7; a weak D match, TRBD1 (5 bases). Germline CDR1 is LGHNT and CDR2 is FRNRAP. V lost 6 bases, J lost 3 bases, and 18 bases lay in between. The CDR3 is 15 residues long. The CDR3 bases are TGTGCTAGTGGCCAATCCGACAGCTCTTTCTACGAGCAGTACTTC. Amino acid sequence: CASGQSDSSFYEQYF.

Here the CDR3 reads CASSSYQGMQYF. CDR3 nucleotide sequence: TGTGCCAGCAGCAGTTACCAGGGAATGCAGTACTTC. The J gene is TRBJ2-7, the V gene TRBV6-2 or TRBV6-3, with D possibly matching TRBD1 (5 bases). V gave up 6 bases and J gave up 9 bases, with 15 bases separating them. CDR3 length equals 12 residues. Germline V lookup: CDR1 MNHEY, CDR2 SVGEGT.

This sequence joins TRBV5-4 and TRBJ2-2; 12 bases fit TRBD1. Losses at the gene ends were 4 bases for V and 2 bases for J; bases not matched to a gene: 9. Germline loops: CDR1 SGHNT, CDR2 YYREEE (reference sequence). This CDR3 region has 18 residues. CDR3 coding DNA: TGTGCCAGCAGCCCGGGACAGGGGGCTCTCCTTAACACCGGGGAGCTGTTTTTT. Translating gives CASSPGQGALLNTGELFF. Full variable domain (remainder filled in from reference TRBV5-4 and TRBJ2-2): ETGVTQSPTHLIKTRGQQVTLRCSSQSGHNTVSWYQQALGQGPQFIFQYYREEENGRGNFPPRFSGLQFPNYSSELNVNALELDDSALYLCASSPGQGALLNTGELFFGEGSRLTVL.

The chain combines TRBV3-1 (or the pseudogene TRBV3-2) with TRBJ1-1; no clear D gene. CDR1 is LGHDT, CDR2 YNNKEL, per germline (reference sequence). The CDR3 spans 13 residues. Deletions cut 4 bases from V and 6 bases from J, with 12 bases between. Here the CDR3 reads CASSPSSLPEAFF. CDR3 DNA sequence: TGTGCCAGCAGCCCCAGTAGCTTGCCTGAAGCTTTCTTT.

This chain joins TRBV9 and TRBJ2-7, with 7 bases fitting TRBD1. CDR3 length: 15 residues. Germline lookup yields CDR1 SGDLS and CDR2 YYNGEE. V lost 2 bases and J lost 7; bases outside the gene matches: 12. CDR3 loop: CASSVRGGFSGEQYF. Written as DNA, the CDR3 is TGTGCCAGCAGCGTGCGAGGGGGCTTTTCGGGGGAGCAGTACTTC.

V usage is TRBV5-1 and J usage is TRBJ2-3; 10 bases map to TRBD1. After removal of 5 bases from V and 5 bases from J, the junction contained 5 bases not matched to a gene. CDR1 is SGHRS, CDR2 YFSETQ, per germline. The CDR3 is 14 amino acids. The CDR3 sequence: CASRYGTGEDTQYF. CDR3 bases: TGCGCCAGCAGGTACGGGACAGGGGAAGATACGCAGTATTTT. Full variable domain (missing parts from reference TRBV5-1 and TRBJ2-3): KAGVTQTPRYLIKTRGQQVTLSCSPISGHRSVSWYQQTPGQGLQFLFEYFSETQRNKGNFPGRFSGRQFSNSRSEMNVSTLELGDSALYLCASRYGTGEDTQYFGPGTRLTVL.

This chain uses TRBV7-9 with TRBJ1-2; D unresolved. The CDR3 has 13 residues. V was cut by 0 bases and J by 4 bases, with 6 bases left in between. Germline CDR1 SEHNR, CDR2 FQNEAQ (reference sequence). CDR3 region: CASSLASVYGYTF. CDR3 DNA sequence: TGTGCCAGCAGCTTAGCGTCAGTCTATGGCTACACCTTC.